This passage covers 32 T cell receptor beta chains from one sample sequenced in a study of response to subunit inactivated influenza vaccine. TCRdb passed the RT-PCR reads through MiXCR, listing each CDR3 protein once. This table has more than 700,000 distinct CDR3 sequences, 21% appearing once. Sequenced material: PBMCs from blood, taken 4 to 6 days after vaccination. Every receptor here comes from a man aged 45-60 years who received an inactivated influenza vaccine.

This clonotype occurred a few times. J is TRBJ1-6 and V is TRBV18, with D perhaps matching TRBD1 (5 bases). Germline CDR1 is KGHSH and CDR2 is LQKENI. Trimming pared 1 base from V and 7 bases from J, leaving 11 bases between. CDR3 length equals 15 residues. The CDR3 DNA reads as TGTGCCAGCTCACCACGCAGGGTGTGGAATTCACCCCTCCACTTT. Translation gives CASSPRRVWNSPLHF.

The V and J genes are TRBV10-3 and TRBJ2-1; 11 bases map to TRBD2. CDR1 and CDR2 (germline): ENHRY, SYGVKD. V dropped 2 bases and J dropped 9; count of bases not matched to a gene: 15. The CDR3 length is 18 residues. The CDR3 loop is CAISEGLVSGGAPVEQFF. CDR3 in DNA: TGTGCCATCAGTGAGGGGTTGGTTAGCGGGGGGGCTCCCGTTGAGCAGTTCTTC.

This clonotype was seen more than once but under ten times. V usage is TRBV6-2 or TRBV6-3 and J usage is TRBJ2-2; possibly TRBD2 for D (6 bases). The V gene lost 7 bases and the J gene lost 1 base, with 13 bases spanning the gap. Germline CDR1 MNHEY, CDR2 SVGEGT. The CDR3 length is 15 residues. CDR3: CASKNGTLNTGELFF. CDR3 in DNA: TGTGCCAGCAAGAACGGGACTCTGAACACCGGGGAGCTGTTTTTT.

The gene calls are TRBV4-2 and TRBJ2-4; D unresolved. The V end was cut by 0 bases, the J end by 0 bases, with 12 bases between. Per germline, CDR1 LGHNA and CDR2 YNFKEQ. CDR3 length: 17 residues. CDR3 nucleotide sequence: TGTGCCAGCAGCCAAGATTCGGCGGATCTAGCCAAAAACATTCAGTACTTC. It specifies CASSQDSADLAKNIQYF.

Only a few counts were recorded for this clonotype. The chain has TRBV18 and TRBJ2-7; D possibly corresponds to TRBD2 (6 bases). Per germline, CDR1 KGHSH and CDR2 LQKENI. V lost 3 bases, J lost 6 bases, and 15 bases lay in between. The CDR3 loop spans 14 amino acids. DNA for the CDR3: TGTGCCAGCTCACCGTTAGGAGGGGTCGGCGAGCAGTACTTC. Translation gives CASSPLGGVGEQYF. Complete variable domain (other parts from reference TRBV18 and TRBJ2-7): NAGVMQNPRHLVRRRGQEARLRCSPMKGHSHVYWYRQLPEEGLKFMVYLQKENIIDESGMPKERFSAEFPKEGPSILRIQQVVRGDSAAYFCASSPLGGVGEQYFGPGTRLTVT.

This clonotype was counted between two and nine times. The chain uses TRBV5-1 and TRBJ2-3; 13 nucleotides agree with TRBD2. J gave up 2 bases and V 4 bases, and 7 bases lay outside the gene matches. Per the germline V gene, CDR1 is SGHRS and CDR2 is YFSETQ. CDR3 size: 17 residues. CDR3 in amino acids: CASSPGLAGANTDTQYF. The CDR3 nucleotides read TGCGCCAGCAGCCCCGGACTAGCGGGAGCTAACACAGATACGCAGTATTTT.

The gene calls are TRBV7-2 and TRBJ2-1; D is possibly TRBD2 (5 bases). CDR3 length: 14 amino acids. Per germline, CDR1 SGHTA and CDR2 FQGNSA. Trimming took 1 base from V and 9 from J, leaving 13 bases between them. The DNA of the CDR3 is TGTGCCAGCAGCTTAGGGGGAGATCGTCCTGAGCAGTTCTTC. As protein: CASSLGGDRPEQFF.

This clonotype was counted a few times. This chain links TRBV6-6 with TRBJ2-5; D ambiguous. CDR1 is MNHNY and CDR2 is SVGAGI in the germline V gene (reference sequence). CDR3 size: 11 residues. Trimming removed 5 bases at V and 9 bases at J, with 10 bases between. The CDR3 is CASSQFEAQYF. The CDR3 nucleotides read TGTGCCAGCAGTCAATTTGAGGCCCAGTACTTC.

This clonotype was seen a handful of times. The chain employs TRBV7-9 and TRBJ2-1; 9 nucleotides agree with TRBD1. The CDR3 extends over 14 amino acids. The trim removed 4 bases at V and 8 bases at J, leaving 6 bases unmatched. Per the germline V gene, CDR1 is SEHNR and CDR2 is FQNEAQ (reference sequence). Here the CDR3 DNA reads TGTGCCAGCAGCTGGAGGACAGGGGACCATGAGCAGTTCTTC. This gives the protein CASSWRTGDHEQFF.

This chain connects TRBV4-1 to TRBJ2-3; TRBD1 is a possible D gene (6 bases). V gave up 0 bases and J gave up 2 bases, with 18 bases separating them. Looked up from germline, CDR1 is MGHRA and CDR2 is YSYEKL. CDR3 length: 18 amino acids. The CDR3 DNA is TGCGCCAGCAGCCAAGATATTAGGGGGAGTTTACCCACAGATACGCAGTATTTT. It is translated as CASSQDIRGSLPTDTQYF.

In this sample, this clonotype turned up many times. This rearrangement joins TRBV18 to TRBJ1-2, with D uncertain. Germline values: CDR1 KGHSH, CDR2 LQKENI. The CDR3 extends over 12 amino acids. V lost 3 bases, J lost 6 bases, and 8 bases lay in between. The CDR3 coding sequence is TGTGCCAGCTCACCGGGGAGTCATGGCTACACCTTC. This sequence encodes CASSPGSHGYTF. Full variable domain (remainder filled in from reference TRBV18 and TRBJ1-2): NAGVMQNPRHLVRRRGQEARLRCSPMKGHSHVYWYRQLPEEGLKFMVYLQKENIIDESGMPKERFSAEFPKEGPSILRIQQVVRGDSAAYFCASSPGSHGYTFGSGTRLTVV.

The chain combines TRBV6-1 with TRBJ1-6, with 11 bases lining up with TRBD1. Per germline, CDR1 MNHNS and CDR2 SASEGT. This CDR3 has 14 residues. V trimming: 4 bases; J trimming: 10 bases; junction bases outside the gene matches: 3. CDR3 loop: CASSGTGGGSPLHF. The CDR3 DNA reads TGTGCCAGCAGTGGGACAGGGGGCGGGTCACCCCTCCACTTT.

This clonotype has more than one count but fewer than ten. The rearrangement uses TRBV10-3 and TRBJ2-7; D uncertain. CDR3 length equals 12 residues. Germline values: CDR1 ENHRY, CDR2 SYGVKD. V was cut by 11 bases and J by 2 bases, with 13 bases left in between. The CDR3 DNA sequence: TGTGCCGCCCCCCGGGTGACCTACGAGCAGTACTTC. Translating it yields CAAPRVTYEQYF.

This clonotype has a handful of counts. The chain recombines TRBV7-6 with TRBJ1-1; weak D call: TRBD1 (6 bases). The CDR3 is made up of 13 amino acids. CDR1 is SGHVS, CDR2 FNYEAQ, per germline. V dropped 0 bases and J dropped 10 bases, with 12 bases sitting between them. In nucleotides, the CDR3 is TGTGCCAGCAGCTTAGCTCAGGAGGGGGTAGCTTTCTTT. This encodes CASSLAQEGVAFF.

This clonotype turned up a few times. The chain has TRBV5-1 and TRBJ1-5; 9 bases line up with TRBD1. V lost 0 bases, J lost 5 bases, and 3 bases stayed unmatched. Per the germline V gene, CDR1 is SGHRS and CDR2 is YFSETQ. This CDR3 is 15 amino acids long. The CDR3 loop is CASSLAGTGYQPQHF. The CDR3 nucleotides read TGCGCCAGCAGCTTGGCCGGGACAGGGTATCAGCCCCAGCATTTT.

This chain connects TRBV5-1 to TRBJ2-7; 10 nucleotides agree with TRBD2. J was trimmed by 6 bases and V by 6 bases; bases with no gene match: 9. The CDR3 extends over 14 amino acids. The germline V gene has CDR1 SGHRS and CDR2 YFSETQ. CDR3 amino acids: CASTPQREGGEQYF. CDR3 bases: TGCGCCAGCACCCCCCAGCGGGAGGGGGGCGAGCAGTACTTC.

The chain uses TRBV12-3 or TRBV12-4 and TRBJ1-4, with 8 bases lining up with TRBD1. Trimming removed 1 base from V and 9 bases from J; junction bases left unmatched: 4. This CDR3 is built from 14 residues. The CDR3 region has the DNA TGTGCCAGCAGTTTAGGGACAGGGATGCAAAAACTGTTTTTT. It translates to CASSLGTGMQKLFF.

This clonotype was detected ten times or more. The CDR3 reads CASSSFTENTEAFF. CDR3 nucleotide sequence: TGTGCCAGCAGCTCCTTCACAGAGAACACTGAAGCTTTCTTT. The chain couples TRBV7-9 to TRBJ1-1; D not resolved. This CDR3 contains 14 residues. Deletions cut 4 bases from V and 1 base from J, with 10 bases between. CDR1 and CDR2 (germline): SEHNR, FQNEAQ (reference sequence).

This clonotype was seen a few times. The chain links TRBV14 to TRBJ2-1; perhaps TRBD2 as D (7 bases). The CDR3 totals 15 residues. The germline V gene has CDR1 SGHDN and CDR2 FVKESK. V lost 1 base and J lost 5, with 12 bases in between. The CDR3 is CASSQAAGANNEQFF. The CDR3 bases are TGTGCCAGCAGCCAAGCGGCGGGGGCTAACAATGAGCAGTTCTTC.

This clonotype was picked up a small number of times. The chain links TRBV6-1 to TRBJ2-2, with 13 bases that match TRBD2. The ends lost 4 bases at V and 6 bases at J; junction bases unmatched: 8. Germline-derived CDR1 and CDR2 are MNHNS and SASEGT. The CDR3 runs 17 residues. The CDR3 sequence: CASSASWTSGSAGELFF. The CDR3 DNA is TGTGCCAGCAGTGCCTCCTGGACTAGCGGGAGCGCCGGGGAGCTGTTTTTT.

This clonotype was seen ten or more times. The chain couples TRBV20-1 to TRBJ2-5; no clear D. With 2 bases removed from V and 5 bases from J, the gap between germline ends came to 3 bases. The CDR3 has 10 residues. The germline V gene encodes CDR1 DFQATT and CDR2 SNEGSKA (reference sequence). Written as DNA, the CDR3 is TGCAGTGCTAGAACCGAGACCCAGTACTTC. Residues: CSARTETQYF.

This clonotype turned up a few times. The chain has TRBV7-9 and TRBJ1-1, with D possibly being TRBD1 (6 bases). Germline-derived CDR1 and CDR2 are SEHNR and FQNEAQ (reference sequence). V lost 5 bases and J 10 bases, leaving 14 bases between the germline ends. The CDR3 contains 12 residues. CDR3 coding DNA: TGTGCCAGCAGCCTGGGGGGGGGCGCAGCTTTCTTT. Its translation: CASSLGGGAAFF. The full variable domain, in which reference TRBV7-9 and TRBJ1-1 provide the parts outside the CDR3, is DTGVSQNPRHKITKRGQNVTFRCDPISEHNRLYWYRQTLGQGPEFLTYFQNEAQLEKSRLLSDRFSAERPKGSFSTLEIQRTEQGDSAMYLCASSLGGGAAFFGQGTRLTVV.

This clonotype was observed a handful of times. The V call is TRBV25-1, the J call TRBJ1-1, with unresolved D. CDR1 and CDR2 from the germline V gene are MGHDK and SYGVNS. V dropped 3 bases and J dropped 5 bases, with 13 bases sitting between them. The CDR3 is 14 residues long. Here the CDR3 reads CASSDPAARTEAFF. The CDR3 region has the DNA TGTGCCAGCAGTGATCCAGCTGCGCGGACTGAAGCTTTCTTT.

The chain combines TRBV20-1 with TRBJ2-6, with D hard to call. Germline CDR1 DFQATT, CDR2 SNEGSKA (reference sequence). V gave up 2 bases and J gave up 0 bases, with 8 bases separating them. The CDR3 is made up of 15 amino acids. The CDR3 loop reads CSARRQYSGANVLTF. The CDR3 DNA is TGCAGTGCTAGACGGCAATACTCTGGGGCCAACGTCCTGACTTTC.

In this sample, this clonotype turned up a few times. The V call is TRBV7-6, the J call TRBJ2-3; 7 bases line up with TRBD2. Germline-derived CDR1 and CDR2 are SGHVS and FNYEAQ. Trimming removed 4 bases from V and 0 bases from J; junction bases left unmatched: 7. The CDR3 runs 16 residues. The DNA of the CDR3 is TGTGCCAGCAGCTCGGTCGGACTAGTGAGCACAGATACGCAGTATTTT. It codes for CASSSVGLVSTDTQYF.

V and J are TRBV7-9 and TRBJ2-7; tentative D call: TRBD2 (6 bases). There are 14 residues in the CDR3. The germline CDR1 and CDR2 sequences are SEHNR and FQNEAQ (reference sequence). Trimming removed 1 base at V and 6 bases at J, with 13 bases between. DNA of the CDR3: TGTGCCAGCAGCTTAGGGCTGACTAGTACCGAGCAGTACTTC. It codes for CASSLGLTSTEQYF.

This clonotype was counted only a few times. The rearrangement joins TRBV15 to TRBJ2-3, with TRBD1 matching 7 bases. CDR1 is LNHNV and CDR2 is YYDKDF in the germline V gene (reference sequence). V lost 0 bases and J lost 3; bases outside the gene matches: 3. This CDR3 comprises 15 residues. DNA for the CDR3: TGTGCCACCAGCAGAGATTACAGGGGTACAGATACGCAGTATTTT. It codes for CATSRDYRGTDTQYF.

This clonotype was seen a handful of times. Here the CDR3 reads CAWSTDRYNEQFF. CDR3 DNA: TGTGCCTGGAGTACAGACAGGTACAATGAGCAGTTCTTC. The J gene is TRBJ2-1, the V gene TRBV30; D is possibly TRBD1 (6 bases). Trimming took 2 bases from V and 4 from J, leaving 9 bases between them. The CDR3 loop spans 13 amino acids. Germline CDR1 reads GTSNPN; CDR2 reads SVGIG (reference sequence).

V usage is TRBV20-1 and J usage is TRBJ2-5, with 9 bases lining up with TRBD1. There are 14 residues in the CDR3. J gave up 4 bases and V 3 bases, and 6 bases lay outside the gene matches. Per the germline V gene, CDR1 is DFQATT and CDR2 is SNEGSKA (reference sequence). CDR3 in amino acids: CSASHRGHRETQYF. The CDR3 region has the DNA TGCAGTGCTAGTCACAGGGGGCATCGAGAGACCCAGTACTTC.

V gene TRBV25-1 combines with J gene TRBJ2-7; 8 positions match TRBD2. The CDR3 is made up of 15 amino acids. Germline loops: CDR1 MGHDK, CDR2 SYGVNS. J lost 4 bases, V lost 8 bases, and 13 bases had no gene match. CDR3 loop: CASQSAGGGLYEQYF. CDR3 coding DNA: TGTGCCAGCCAAAGCGCGGGCGGGGGGTTGTACGAGCAGTACTTC.

A few counts support this clonotype. The V gene is TRBV4-3, the J gene TRBJ2-1; tentative D call: TRBD1 (5 bases). The V gene lost 0 bases and the J gene lost 3 bases, with 9 bases spanning the gap. The CDR3 is made up of 15 amino acids. Germline values: CDR1 LGHNA, CDR2 YSLEER. CDR3 in amino acids: CASSQDLQGYNEQFF. CDR3 coding DNA: TGCGCCAGCAGCCAAGATCTTCAGGGCTACAATGAGCAGTTCTTC.

This clonotype was seen only a few times. This chain uses TRBV20-1 with TRBJ2-2, with 8 bases identical to TRBD2. This CDR3 region has 16 residues. The germline gives CDR1 DFQATT, CDR2 SNEGSKA (reference sequence). The ends lost 0 bases at V and 0 bases at J; junction bases unmatched: 3. The CDR3 DNA reads as TGCAGTGCTAGAGATAAACTAGCGGCGAACACCGGGGAGCTGTTTTTT. It specifies CSARDKLAANTGELFF.